The T cell receptor (beta chain) described here comes from a study of cytomegalovirus exposure and HLA in healthy donors. Study details: Around 180 million T cells yielded 117 million unique TCR beta sequences, as an earlier analysis found. Whole-study results and caveats: Of the V segments, some could not be distinguished, including TRBV6-2 and TRBV6-3, and were excluded. Researchers had no immune exposure information except CMV serostatus available. HLA alleles were associated with 15,000 to 20,000 TCR beta sequences in a later analysis at 0.05 false discovery rate.

There are 12 residues in the CDR3. Per germline, CDR1 SGHVS and CDR2 FQNEAQ. The ends were cut back, 3 bases at V and 7 bases at J, with 10 bases in the middle. To note about this clone: Its antigen is as yet unknown.

PCR employed 60 Vbeta and 13 Jbeta primers. This table comes from immunoSEQ multiplex PCR, and its TCRdb copy is limited to in-frame clones, with some not included. The sample contains 75,000 to 90,000 clones, just under 75% of which appear only once. Sequenced material: PBMCs. This clonotype was sampled from a man aged 55 to 69 in good health and CMV-seronegative. The rearrangement links TRBV7-8 to TRBJ2-7; D might be TRBD2 (5 bases). CDR3 DNA: TGTGCCAGCAGCTTCGGGGTAAAAGAGCAGTACTTC. Translation: CASSFGVKEQYF. The full variable domain, its missing parts supplied by reference TRBV7-8 and TRBJ2-7, is GAGVSQSPRYKVAKRGQDVALRCDPISGHVSLFWYQQALGQGPEFLTYFQNEAQLDKSGLPSDRFFAERPEGSVSTLKIQRTQQEDSAVYLCASSFGVKEQYFGPGTRLTVT.